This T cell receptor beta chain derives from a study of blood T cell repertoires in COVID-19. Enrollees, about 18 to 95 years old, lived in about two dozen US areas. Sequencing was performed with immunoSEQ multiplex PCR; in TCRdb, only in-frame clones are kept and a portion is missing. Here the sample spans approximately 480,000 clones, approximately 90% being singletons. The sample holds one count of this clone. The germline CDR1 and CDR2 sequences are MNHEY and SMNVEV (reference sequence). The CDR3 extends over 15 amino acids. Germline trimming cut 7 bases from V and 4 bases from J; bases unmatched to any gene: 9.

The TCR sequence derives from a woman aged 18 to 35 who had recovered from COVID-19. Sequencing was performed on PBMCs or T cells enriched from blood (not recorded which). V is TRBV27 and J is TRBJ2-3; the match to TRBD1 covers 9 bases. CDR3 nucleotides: TGTGCCAGCAAGGATAGGACAGGGGTTCCAGATACGCAGTATTTT. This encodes CASKDRTGVPDTQYF.